This T cell receptor beta chain is from a study of blood T cell repertoires in COVID-19. V lost 4 bases and J 1 base, leaving 14 bases between the germline ends. CDR3 size: 16 residues. CDR1 is LGHDT and CDR2 is YNNKEL in the germline V gene (reference sequence). Repertoires were generated with immunoSEQ multiplex PCR, while TCRdb's copy carries only in-frame clones and drops some. The data contain hundreds of thousands of clones, around 87% of them seen just once; the ten biggest clones take up about 1.6%. The specimen was PBMCs or T cells enriched from blood (not recorded which). The J gene is TRBJ2-1, the V gene TRBV3-1 (or the pseudogene TRBV3-2), with a weak D call TRBD1 (6 bases). The sequence was obtained from a woman aged 50 to 65 who had recovered from COVID-19. The CDR3 sequence: CASSPRTVDSYNEQFF. DNA for the CDR3: TGTGCCAGCAGCCCAAGGACAGTGGATTCCTACAATGAGCAGTTCTTC.